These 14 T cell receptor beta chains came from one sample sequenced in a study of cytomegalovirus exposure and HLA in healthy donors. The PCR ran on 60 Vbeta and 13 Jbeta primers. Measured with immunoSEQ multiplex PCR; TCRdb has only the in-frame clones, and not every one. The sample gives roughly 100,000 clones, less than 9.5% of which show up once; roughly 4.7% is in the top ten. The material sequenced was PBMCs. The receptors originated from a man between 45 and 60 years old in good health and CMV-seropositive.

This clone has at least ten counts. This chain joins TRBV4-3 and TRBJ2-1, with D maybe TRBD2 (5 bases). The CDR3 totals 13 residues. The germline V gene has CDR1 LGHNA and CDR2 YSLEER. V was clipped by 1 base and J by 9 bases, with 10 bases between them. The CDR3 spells CASSQVPSGEQFF. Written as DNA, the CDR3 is TGCGCCAGCAGCCAAGTTCCGAGCGGTGAGCAGTTCTTC.

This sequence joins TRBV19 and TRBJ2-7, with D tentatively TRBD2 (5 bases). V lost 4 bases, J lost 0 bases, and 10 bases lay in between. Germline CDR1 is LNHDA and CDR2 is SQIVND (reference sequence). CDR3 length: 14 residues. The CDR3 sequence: CASSRTLPSYEQYF. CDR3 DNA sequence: TGTGCCAGTAGTAGGACTCTGCCCTCCTACGAGCAGTACTTC.

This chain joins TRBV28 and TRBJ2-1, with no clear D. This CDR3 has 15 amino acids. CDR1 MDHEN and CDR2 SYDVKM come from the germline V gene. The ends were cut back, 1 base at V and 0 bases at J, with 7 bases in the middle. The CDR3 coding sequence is TGTGCCAGCAGTTTATCGGTAAGCTCCTACAATGAGCAGTTCTTC. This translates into CASSLSVSSYNEQFF. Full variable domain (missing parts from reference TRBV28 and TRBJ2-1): DVKVTQSSRYLVKRTGEKVFLECVQDMDHENMFWYRQDPGLGLRLIYFSYDVKMKEKGDIPEGYSVSREKKERFSLILESASTNQTSMYLCASSLSVSSYNEQFFGPGTRLTVL.

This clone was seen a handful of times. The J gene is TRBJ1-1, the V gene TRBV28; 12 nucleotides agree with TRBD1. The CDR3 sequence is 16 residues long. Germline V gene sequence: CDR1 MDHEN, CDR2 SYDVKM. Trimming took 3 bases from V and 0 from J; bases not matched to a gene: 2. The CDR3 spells CASSLGTGGMNTEAFF. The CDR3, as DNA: TGTGCCAGCAGTTTGGGGACAGGGGGCATGAACACTGAAGCTTTCTTT.

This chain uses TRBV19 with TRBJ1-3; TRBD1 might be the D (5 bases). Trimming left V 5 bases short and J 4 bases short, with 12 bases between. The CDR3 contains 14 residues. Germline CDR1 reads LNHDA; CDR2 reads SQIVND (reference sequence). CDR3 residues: CASSPRAAGNTIYF. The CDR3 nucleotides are TGTGCCAGTAGTCCCAGGGCAGCAGGAAACACCATATATTTT.

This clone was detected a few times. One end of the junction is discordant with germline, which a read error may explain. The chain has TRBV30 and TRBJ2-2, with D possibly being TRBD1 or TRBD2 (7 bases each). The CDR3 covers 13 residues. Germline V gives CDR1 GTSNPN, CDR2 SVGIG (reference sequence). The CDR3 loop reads CAGRGRSTGELFF. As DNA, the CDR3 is TGTGCCGGGAGGGGGCGATCTACCGGGGAGCTGTTTTTT.

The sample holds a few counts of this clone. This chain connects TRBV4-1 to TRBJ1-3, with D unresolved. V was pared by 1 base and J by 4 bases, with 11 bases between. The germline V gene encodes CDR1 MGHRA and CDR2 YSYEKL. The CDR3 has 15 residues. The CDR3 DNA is TGCGCCAGCAGCCAAGGCGGTACGTACGGAAACACCATATATTTT. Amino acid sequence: CASSQGGTYGNTIYF.

The CDR3, as DNA: TGCGCCAGCAGCTGGATCGGGGGACTCGGGGAGACCCAGTACTTC. Translated, it gives CASSWIGGLGETQYF. This chain connects TRBV5-1 to TRBJ2-5, with D perhaps TRBD2 (6 bases). Trimming removed 3 bases at V and 5 bases at J, with 17 bases between. The CDR3 sequence is 15 residues long. The germline V gene has CDR1 SGHRS and CDR2 YFSETQ.

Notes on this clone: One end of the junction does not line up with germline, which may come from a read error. The CDR3 DNA follows: TGCGCCAGTCCAACGCAAGGACAGGGGGCAAATACACAGTATTTT. This gives the protein CASPTQGQGANTQYF. The chain links TRBV5-1 to TRBJ2-3, with 11 bases lining up with TRBD1. The length of the CDR3 is 15 residues. Per the germline V gene, CDR1 is SGHRS and CDR2 is YFSETQ.

CDR3 region: CASREQGARYTGELFF. In DNA, the CDR3 is TGTGCCAGCAGGGAGCAGGGGGCTAGGTACACCGGGGAGCTGTTTTTT. The chain links TRBV11-2 to TRBJ2-2; 8 bases are shared with TRBD1. V shed 6 bases, J shed 3 bases, and the junction held 9 bases outside the gene matches. The CDR3 is 16 residues long. CDR1 and CDR2 from the germline V gene are SGHAT and FQNNGV.

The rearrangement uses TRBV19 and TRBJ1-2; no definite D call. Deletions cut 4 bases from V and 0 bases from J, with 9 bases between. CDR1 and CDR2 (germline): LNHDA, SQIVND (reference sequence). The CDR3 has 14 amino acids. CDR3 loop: CASSTSQTNYGYTF. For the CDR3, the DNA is TGTGCCAGTAGTACCAGTCAAACTAACTATGGCTACACCTTC.

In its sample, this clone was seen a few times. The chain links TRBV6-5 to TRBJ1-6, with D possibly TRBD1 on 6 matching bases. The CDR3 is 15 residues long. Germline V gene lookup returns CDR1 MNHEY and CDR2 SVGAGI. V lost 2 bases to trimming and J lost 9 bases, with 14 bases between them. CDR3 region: CASSYARDKSSPLHF. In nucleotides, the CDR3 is TGTGCCAGCAGTTACGCCCGGGACAAAAGTTCACCCCTCCACTTT.

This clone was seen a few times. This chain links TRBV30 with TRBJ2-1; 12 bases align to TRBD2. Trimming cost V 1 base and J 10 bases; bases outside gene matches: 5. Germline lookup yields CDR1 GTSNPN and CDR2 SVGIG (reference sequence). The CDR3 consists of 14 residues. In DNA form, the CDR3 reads TGTGCCTGGAGTGCCCTAGCGGGAGGGCGAGAGCAGTTCTTC. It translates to CAWSALAGGREQFF.

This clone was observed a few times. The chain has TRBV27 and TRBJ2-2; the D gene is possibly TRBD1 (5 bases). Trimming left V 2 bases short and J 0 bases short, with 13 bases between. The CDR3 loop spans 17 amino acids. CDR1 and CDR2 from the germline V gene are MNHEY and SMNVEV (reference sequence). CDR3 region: CASSLNRLYANTGELFF. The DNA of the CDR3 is TGTGCCAGCAGTTTAAACAGGTTGTACGCGAACACCGGGGAGCTGTTTTTT.